This record concerns one T cell receptor (beta chain) sequence. These data belong to a study of blood T cell repertoires in COVID-19. Turning to the study itself: The United States, Italy and Spain provided the acute and convalescent COVID-19 samples.

Sequencing used immunoSEQ multiplex PCR; TCRdb keeps in-frame clones, though not all of them. The table includes about 240,000 clones, around 85% detected once. The TCR comes from a woman in her thirties or forties with acute COVID-19. Sequencing was carried out using PBMCs or T cells enriched from blood (not recorded which).

The chain's CDR3 is CAWGGAATEAFF. The CDR3 bases are TGTGCCTGGGGGGGGGCGGCGACTGAAGCTTTCTTT. The chain has TRBV30 and TRBJ1-1; D perhaps matches TRBD1 (6 bases). Germline CDR1 reads GTSNPN; CDR2 reads SVGIG (reference sequence). V lost 5 bases, J lost 5 bases, and 12 bases lay in between. The CDR3 contains 12 residues.